The 17 T cell receptor beta chains in this list originate from one sample, sequenced in a study of brain T cells in children with intractable seizures. Repertoires were generated with immunoSEQ multiplex PCR, while TCRdb's copy carries only in-frame clones and drops some. The sample comprises 80,000 or so clones, 85% to 95% of which are singletons, and 1.5% rests with the top ten. This material consisted of peripheral blood, taken at surgery. The receptors stem from a boy in the first two years of life with tuberous sclerosis and intractable seizures.

J is TRBJ2-7 and V is TRBV27; 7 bases align to TRBD2. CDR1 and CDR2 from the germline V gene are MNHEY and SMNVEV (reference sequence). J was trimmed by 5 bases and V by 2 bases; bases with no gene match: 3. The CDR3 consists of 13 residues. The CDR3 region is CASSLVGGNEQYF. CDR3 in DNA: TGTGCCAGCAGTTTAGTCGGGGGGAACGAGCAGTACTTC.

The chain is built from TRBV5-8 and TRBJ1-4; 9 bases match TRBD1. The CDR3 spans 16 residues. Germline CDR1 SGHTS, CDR2 YDEGEE. The ends lost 0 bases at V and 6 bases at J; junction bases unmatched: 6. This CDR3 reads CASSLGQGVYDEKLFF. DNA for the CDR3: TGTGCCAGCAGCTTGGGACAGGGGGTCTATGATGAAAAACTGTTTTTT.

This clone has a single count. The rearrangement joins TRBV5-1 to TRBJ2-3; D not certain. The germline V gene encodes CDR1 SGHRS and CDR2 YFSETQ. V lost 0 bases to trimming and J lost 6 bases, with 8 bases between them. The CDR3 consists of 13 residues. The CDR3 loop reads CASSLVISDTQYF. CDR3 nucleotides: TGCGCCAGCAGCTTGGTGATCTCGGATACGCAGTATTTT.

The gene calls are TRBV2 and TRBJ2-5, with D possibly matching TRBD1 (5 bases). The germline V and J ends were trimmed by 2 bases and 4 bases, with 5 bases remaining between them. The CDR3 totals 12 residues. Looked up from germline, CDR1 is SNHLY and CDR2 is FYNNEI. This CDR3 is CASSEQGETQYF. The CDR3 nucleotides are TGTGCCAGCAGTGAACAGGGAGAGACCCAGTACTTC.

Here the CDR3 DNA reads TGTGCCAGCCAACAGGGGTCTTCCTACAATGAGCAGTTCTTC. The encoded protein is CASQQGSSYNEQFF. The V gene is TRBV2, the J gene TRBJ2-1; TRBD1 aligns across 7 bases. CDR3 size: 14 residues. The V segment lost 8 bases and the J segment 1 base; nucleotides outside the gene matches: 5. Germline CDR1 reads SNHLY; CDR2 reads FYNNEI.

The chain employs TRBV25-1 and TRBJ2-3; D might be TRBD1 (5 bases). The germline V gene encodes CDR1 MGHDK and CDR2 SYGVNS. The CDR3 contains 15 residues. Trimming removed 1 base from V and 4 bases from J, with 12 bases in between. Written as DNA, the CDR3 is TGTGCCAGCAGTGAATCCTCCCGCAGGGCAGATACGCAGTATTTT. This encodes CASSESSRRADTQYF.

The rearrangement uses TRBV5-1 and TRBJ1-1; 10 bases are a match to TRBD1. The CDR3 is 13 residues long. Looked up from germline, CDR1 is SGHRS and CDR2 is YFSETQ. V shed 5 bases, J shed 6 bases, and the junction held 4 bases outside the gene matches. The CDR3 coding sequence is TGCGCCAGCAGAGGGACAGGGGCCCCTGAAGCTTTCTTT. Its translation: CASRGTGAPEAFF.

This sequence joins TRBV9 and TRBJ1-3; a possible D gene is TRBD1 (5 bases). The CDR3 is 13 amino acids. Germline CDR1 reads SGDLS; CDR2 reads YYNGEE. Trimming shortened V by 4 bases and J by 4 bases, and 9 bases separated the two germline ends. CDR3 residues: CASSTRQGNTIYF. In nucleotides, the CDR3 is TGTGCCAGCAGCACCCGACAGGGAAACACCATATATTTT. Combining the CDR3 with reference TRBV9 and TRBJ1-3 gives the whole variable domain DSGVTQTPKHLITATGQRVTLRCSPRSGDLSVYWYQQSLDQGLQFLIQYYNGEERAKGNILERFSAQQFPDLHSELNLSSLELGDSALYFCASSTRQGNTIYFGEGSWLTVV.

The count of this clone is one. This sequence joins TRBV20-1 and TRBJ2-1; D is perhaps TRBD1 (5 bases). Germline CDR1 DFQATT, CDR2 SNEGSKA (reference sequence). The CDR3 covers 14 residues. Trimming took off 3 bases at V and 8 bases at J, with 17 bases between the two ends. DNA of the CDR3: TGCAGTGCTAGTGAGGTGGGGCCAGTCGATGAGCAGTTCTTC. Translated: CSASEVGPVDEQFF.

The chain recombines TRBV24-1 with TRBJ2-2; 10 positions match TRBD2. The CDR3 loop spans 20 amino acids. V lost 1 base and J lost 5; bases outside the gene matches: 15. CDR1 and CDR2 (germline): KGHDR, SFDVKD. CDR3 sequence: CATSDFRTGPGLAFTGELFF. The CDR3 nucleotides read TGTGCCACCAGTGATTTCCGGACAGGGCCGGGACTAGCGTTTACCGGGGAGCTGTTTTTT.

V and J are TRBV12-3 or TRBV12-4 and TRBJ1-5, with no clear D. The length of the CDR3 is 12 residues. V was shortened by 6 bases and J by 0 bases, with 3 bases between the two germline ends. The CDR3 bases are TGTGCCAGCAGCCCTAGCAATCAGCCCCAGCATTTT. Translated, it gives CASSPSNQPQHF.

The chain combines TRBV19 with TRBJ2-3; no clear D gene. V was pared by 7 bases and J by 0 bases, with 8 bases between. The CDR3 has 13 amino acids. Germline assignment: CDR1 LNHDA and CDR2 SQIVND (reference sequence). This CDR3 is CASTYGSTDTQYF. The CDR3 nucleotides are TGTGCCAGTACTTACGGGAGCACAGATACGCAGTATTTT.

The V call is TRBV25-1, the J call TRBJ1-1, with TRBD1 identical over 7 bases. Trimming removed 2 bases from V and 3 bases from J; junction bases left unmatched: 9. Per the germline V gene, CDR1 is MGHDK and CDR2 is SYGVNS. CDR3 length: 16 amino acids. The CDR3 sequence: CASSERGLSGDTEAFF. The CDR3 region has the DNA TGTGCCAGCAGTGAAAGGGGGCTCTCGGGGGACACTGAAGCTTTCTTT.

The chain uses TRBV7-8 and TRBJ2-5; D is uncertain. The CDR3 is 14 amino acids. The germline gives CDR1 SGHVS, CDR2 FQNEAQ. Trimming left V 1 base short and J 5 bases short, with 11 bases between. The DNA for the CDR3 is TGTGCCAGCAGCTTAGGTGATGTTCGGGAGACCCAGTACTTC. Translating it yields CASSLGDVRETQYF.

The rearrangement uses TRBV5-1 and TRBJ1-6; maybe TRBD1 (5 bases). Germline values: CDR1 SGHRS, CDR2 YFSETQ. V was cut by 4 bases and J by 9 bases, with 14 bases left in between. The length of the CDR3 is 14 residues. The CDR3 nucleotides read TGCGCCAGCAGCAAGACAGTGGGGGGTTCACCCCTCCACTTT. Encoded protein: CASSKTVGGSPLHF.

The chain has TRBV4-1 and TRBJ2-3, with TRBD2 matching over 9 bases. Germline CDR1 reads MGHRA; CDR2 reads YSYEKL. This CDR3 has 16 residues. The ends lost 1 base at V and 10 bases at J; junction bases unmatched: 12. The CDR3 coding sequence is TGCGCCAGCAGCCAAGCCCTGATCCGAACTAGCGGGCCGCAGTATTTT. Translating it yields CASSQALIRTSGPQYF.

This clone was picked up a small number of times. The chain links TRBV5-4 to TRBJ2-7; unclear D gene. Trimming cost V 0 bases and J 1 base, with 11 bases left between them. Germline V gene data show CDR1 as SGHNT and CDR2 as YYREEE (reference sequence). CDR3 length: 15 amino acids. This chain's CDR3 is CASSLELQESYEQYF. CDR3 DNA: TGTGCCAGCAGCTTGGAACTTCAGGAATCCTACGAGCAGTACTTC.